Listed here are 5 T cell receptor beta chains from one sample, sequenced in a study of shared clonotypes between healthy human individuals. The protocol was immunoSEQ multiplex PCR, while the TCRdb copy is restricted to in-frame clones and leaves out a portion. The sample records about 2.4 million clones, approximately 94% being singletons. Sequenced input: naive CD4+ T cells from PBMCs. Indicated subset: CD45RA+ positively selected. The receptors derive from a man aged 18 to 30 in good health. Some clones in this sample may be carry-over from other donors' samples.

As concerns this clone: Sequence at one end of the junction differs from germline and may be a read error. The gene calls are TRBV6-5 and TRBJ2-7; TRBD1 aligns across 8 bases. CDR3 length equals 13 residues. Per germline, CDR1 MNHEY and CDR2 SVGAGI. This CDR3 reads CASSLPGTGRIHF. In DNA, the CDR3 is TGTGCCAGCAGCCTCCCTGGGACAGGAAGGATCCACTTC.

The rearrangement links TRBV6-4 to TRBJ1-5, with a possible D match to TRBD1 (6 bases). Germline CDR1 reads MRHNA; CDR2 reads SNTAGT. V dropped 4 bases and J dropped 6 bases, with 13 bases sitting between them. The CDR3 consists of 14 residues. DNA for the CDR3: TGTGCCAGCAGTGCGACAGGCGGAGGTCAGCCCCAGCATTTT. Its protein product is CASSATGGGQPQHF.

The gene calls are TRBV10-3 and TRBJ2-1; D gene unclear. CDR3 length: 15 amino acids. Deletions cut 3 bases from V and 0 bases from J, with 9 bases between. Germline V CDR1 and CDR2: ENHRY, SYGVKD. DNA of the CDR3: TGTGCCATCAGTGAAGGGATCCTCTCCTACAATGAGCAGTTCTTC. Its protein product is CAISEGILSYNEQFF.

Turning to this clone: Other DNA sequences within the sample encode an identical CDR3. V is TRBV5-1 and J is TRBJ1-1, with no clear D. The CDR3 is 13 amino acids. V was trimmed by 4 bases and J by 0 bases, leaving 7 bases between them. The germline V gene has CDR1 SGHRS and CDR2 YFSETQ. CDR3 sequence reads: CASSPVMNTEAFF. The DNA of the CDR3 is TGCGCCAGCAGCCCCGTCATGAACACTGAAGCTTTCTTT.

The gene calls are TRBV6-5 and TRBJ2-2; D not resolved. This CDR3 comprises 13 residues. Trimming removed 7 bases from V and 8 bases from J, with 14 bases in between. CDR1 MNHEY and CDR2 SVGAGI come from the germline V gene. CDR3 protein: CASKDLRWGELFF. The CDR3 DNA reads TGTGCCAGCAAGGATCTTAGGTGGGGGGAGCTGTTTTTT.